This T cell receptor beta chain stems from a study of blood T cells in healthy people across ages. Whole-study findings and limits: Estimates drawn from one million T cells were deemed to understate diversity.

As concerns this clonotype: What it binds is unknown.

A second PCR, run for about 7 to 11 cycles, used a sample-barcoded 5' primer plus a J-beta primer mix. A template-switch adaptor containing 12 random nucleotides labeled each cDNA molecule. TCRdb recomputed calls from the 5' RACE reads with MiXCR, one row per CDR3 protein. The sample includes over 1,500,000 distinct CDR3 sequences, 39% of them seen just once. The length of the CDR3 is 13 residues. Per germline, CDR1 DFQATT and CDR2 SNEGSKA (reference sequence). V lost 0 bases and J lost 11, with 15 bases in between. Per-sample yields of isolated PBMCs were at least 6.5 million. Total RNA was extracted at no less than 5 micrograms per sample.

This TCR was sampled from a human donor in good health. The chain links TRBV20-1 to TRBJ2-3; D is ambiguous. Specimen: blood. CDR3 DNA: TGCAGTGCTAGAGAGAGCTTTACGACCAGGCAGTATTTT. It codes for CSARESFTTRQYF.